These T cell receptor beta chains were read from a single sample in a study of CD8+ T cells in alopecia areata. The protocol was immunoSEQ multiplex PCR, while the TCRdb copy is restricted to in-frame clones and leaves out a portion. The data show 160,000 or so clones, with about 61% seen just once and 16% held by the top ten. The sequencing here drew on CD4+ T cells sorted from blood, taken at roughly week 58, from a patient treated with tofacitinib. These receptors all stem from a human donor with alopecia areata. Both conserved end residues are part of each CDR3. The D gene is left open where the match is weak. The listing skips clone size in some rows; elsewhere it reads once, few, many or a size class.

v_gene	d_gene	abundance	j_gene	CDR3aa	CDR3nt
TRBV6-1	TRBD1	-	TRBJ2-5	CASSGTGTGKETQYF	TGTGCCAGCAGTGGTACCGGGACAGGGAAAGAGACCCAGTACTTC
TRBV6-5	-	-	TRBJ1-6	CASTTTPGLESPLHF	TGTGCCAGCACCACAACCCCAGGGTTAGAATCACCCCTCCACTTT
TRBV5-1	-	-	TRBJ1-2	CASSLEGTYGYTF	TGCGCCAGCAGCTTGGAAGGGACCTATGGCTACACCTTC
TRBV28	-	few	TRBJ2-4	CASSSQVNIQYF	TGTGCCAGCAGTTCACAGGTCAACATTCAGTACTTC
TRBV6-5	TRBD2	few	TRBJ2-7	CASSRDYGQAYEQYF	TGTGCCAGCAGTAGGGACTACGGGCAAGCCTACGAGCAGTACTTC
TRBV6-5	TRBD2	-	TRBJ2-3	CASRPGGTYTDTQYF	TGTGCCAGCAGGCCGGGGGGAACCTACACAGATACGCAGTATTTT
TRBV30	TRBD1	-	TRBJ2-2	CAWSDGTVNTGELFF	TGTGCCTGGAGTGACGGGACAGTGAACACCGGGGAGCTGTTTTTT
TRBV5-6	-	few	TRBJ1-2	CASSFGQGTYGYTF	TGTGCCAGCAGCTTTGGCCAAGGGACTTATGGCTACACCTTC
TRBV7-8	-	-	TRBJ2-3	CASSLATITDTQYF	TGTGCCAGCAGCTTAGCGACGATCACAGATACGCAGTATTTT
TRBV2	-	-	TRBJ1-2	CASGRTEYGYTF	TGTGCCAGCGGGAGGACAGAGTATGGCTACACCTTC
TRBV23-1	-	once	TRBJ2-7	CASSQSSRGCPYEQYF	TGCGCCAGCAGTCAATCGTCACGAGGGTGCCCCTACGAGCAGTACTTC
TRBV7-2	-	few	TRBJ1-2	CASSPEPTTPYGYTF	TGTGCCAGCAGCCCCGAGCCGACAACTCCATACGGCTACACCTTC
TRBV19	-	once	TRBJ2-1	CASTVGMGSYNEQFF	TGTGCCAGTACCGTCGGGATGGGCTCCTACAATGAGCAGTTCTTC
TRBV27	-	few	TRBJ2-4	CASSFSKLGTRHF	TGTGCCAGCAGTTTTTCTAAGCTGGGGACAAGGCACTTC
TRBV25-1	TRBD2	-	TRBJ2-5	CASSEWGGGGGETQYF	TGTGCCAGCAGTGAATGGGGCGGCGGGGGAGGAGAGACCCAGTACTTC
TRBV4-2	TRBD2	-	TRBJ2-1	CASSQEFAGAYNEQFF	TGTGCCAGCAGCCAAGAGTTTGCGGGGGCCTACAATGAGCAGTTCTTC
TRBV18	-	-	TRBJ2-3	CASSIRAITDTQYF	TGTGCCAGCTCAATCCGGGCCATCACAGATACGCAGTATTTT
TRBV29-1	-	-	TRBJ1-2	CSVDDAGMFGGYTF	TGCAGCGTTGATGATGCAGGGATGTTTGGTGGCTACACCTTC
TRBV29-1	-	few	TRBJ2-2	CSVGPRDTGELFF	TGCAGCGTCGGACCCAGGGACACCGGGGAGCTGTTTTTT
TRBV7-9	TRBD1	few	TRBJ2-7	CASNPTVPGQGSYEQYF	TGTGCCAGCAACCCTACCGTTCCGGGACAGGGGTCCTACGAGCAGTACTTC
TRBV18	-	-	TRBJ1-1	CASSPRGSEAFF	TGTGCCAGCTCACCTAGAGGCTCTGAAGCTTTCTTT
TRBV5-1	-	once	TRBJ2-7	CASRRSEGAGEQYF	TGCGCCAGCAGGCGAAGTGAAGGGGCAGGCGAGCAGTACTTC
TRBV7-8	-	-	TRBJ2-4	CASSTGRRAKNIQYF	TGTGCCAGCAGCACCGGACGGAGAGCCAAAAACATTCAGTACTTC
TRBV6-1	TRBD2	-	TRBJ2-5	CASSENGRETQYF	TGTGCCAGCAGTGAAAACGGGAGGGAGACCCAGTACTTC
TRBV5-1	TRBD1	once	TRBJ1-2	CASSGGQEGYGYTF	TGCGCCAGCAGCGGGGGACAGGAGGGCTATGGCTACACCTTC
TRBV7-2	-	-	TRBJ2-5	CASSRAKETQYF	TGTGCCAGCAGCCGCGCCAAAGAGACCCAGTACTTC
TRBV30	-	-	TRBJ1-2	CAWSVMGPVGYTF	TGTGCCTGGAGTGTAATGGGCCCGGTGGGCTACACCTTC
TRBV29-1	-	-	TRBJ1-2	CSVGQGINYGYTF	TGCAGCGTTGGGCAGGGAATTAACTATGGCTACACCTTC
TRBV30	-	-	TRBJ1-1	CAWSRVWDTEAFF	TGTGCCTGGAGCAGGGTATGGGACACTGAAGCTTTCTTT
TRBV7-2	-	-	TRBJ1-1	CASSLMDTEAFF	TGTGCCAGCAGCCTGATGGACACTGAAGCTTTCTTT
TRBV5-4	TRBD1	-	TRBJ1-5	CASSYYRGQPQHF	TGTGCCAGCAGCTACTACAGGGGGCAGCCCCAGCATTTT
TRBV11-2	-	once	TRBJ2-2	CASSLVINGELFF	TGTGCCAGCAGCTTAGTGATCAACGGGGAGCTGTTTTTT
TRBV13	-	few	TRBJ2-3	CASSLVATPHTDTQYF	TGTGCCAGCAGCTTAGTAGCGACTCCCCACACAGATACGCAGTATTTT
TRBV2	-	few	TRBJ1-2	CASSDRNYGYTF	TGTGCCAGCAGCGACCGAAACTATGGCTACACCTTC
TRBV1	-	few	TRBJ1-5	CTSSPTDRQPQHF	TGCACCAGCAGCCCGACGGACCGTCAGCCCCAGCATTTT
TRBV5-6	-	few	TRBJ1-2	CASSLVEGDYGYTF	TGTGCCAGCAGCTTAGTCGAGGGGGACTATGGCTACACCTTC